One and the same sample provided the 4 T cell receptor beta chains below, sequenced in a study of cytomegalovirus exposure and HLA in healthy donors. The PCR ran on 60 Vbeta and 13 Jbeta primers. Produced via immunoSEQ multiplex PCR; TCRdb's table is partial and in-frame only. In the table there are approximately 180,000 clones, around 70% of which are singletons. The sample was PBMCs. The receptors originated from a male donor in good health and CMV-seronegative.

V usage is TRBV27 and J usage is TRBJ1-6; 7 bases match TRBD1. The V gene end was trimmed by 6 bases and the J gene end by 9 bases; junction bases not matched to a gene: 5. CDR1 is MNHEY, CDR2 SMNVEV, per germline (reference sequence). The CDR3 runs 13 residues. This CDR3 reads CASSWDSASPLHF. The CDR3 DNA sequence: TGTGCCAGCAGCTGGGACAGTGCTTCACCCCTCCACTTT.

The rearrangement links TRBV12-5 to TRBJ2-2; the match to TRBD2 covers 15 bases. This CDR3 is built from 17 residues. V gave up 6 bases and J gave up 5 bases; unmatched junction bases: 7. CDR1 is LGHNT and CDR2 is FRNRAP in the germline V gene. As DNA, the CDR3 is TGTGCTAGTGGCCCGGGACTAGCGGGAGGACGGACCGGGGAGCTGTTTTTT. Translating it yields CASGPGLAGGRTGELFF.

The rearrangement joins TRBV6-5 to TRBJ1-5; D is unresolved. This CDR3 comprises 14 residues. Germline V gives CDR1 MNHEY, CDR2 SVGAGI. V was pared by 0 bases and J by 5 bases, with 8 bases between. Here the CDR3 reads CASSYSQSDQPQHF. In DNA form, the CDR3 reads TGTGCCAGCAGTTACTCGCAGTCCGATCAGCCCCAGCATTTT.

The chain links TRBV5-4 to TRBJ2-6, with D hard to call. The germline gives CDR1 SGHNT, CDR2 YYREEE (reference sequence). The CDR3 runs to 14 residues. The germline V and J ends were trimmed by 3 bases and 4 bases, with 8 bases remaining between them. The CDR3 loop reads CASSSHTGANVLTF. The CDR3 coding sequence is TGTGCCAGCAGCTCTCACACCGGGGCCAACGTCCTGACTTTC.